The T cell receptor (beta chain) under discussion was sequenced for a study of CD8+ T cells in alopecia areata. Treatment: oral pan-JAK inhibitor, 5-10 mg twice daily. Collection of lesional scalp punch biopsies and peripheral blood was performed in alopecia areata patients. Isolated RNA was reverse transcribed into cDNA used as the sequencing template. Produced via immunoSEQ multiplex PCR; TCRdb's table is partial and in-frame only. The data contain over 80,000 clones, 44% of them singletons. The germline V gene encodes CDR1 MNHNS and CDR2 SASEGT. V lost 5 bases and J lost 3, with 13 bases in between. The CDR3 length is 14 residues.

The genes are TRBV6-1 and TRBJ1-1; D call uncertain. This clonotype was obtained from a human donor with alopecia areata. The source was CD8+ T cells sorted from blood, collected at week 24, from a patient treated with tofacitinib. The CDR3 loop is CASSYREGYTEAFF. The CDR3 nucleotides read TGTGCCAGCAGTTATCGGGAGGGATACACTGAAGCTTTCTTT.